The 2 T cell receptor beta chains below come from one sample, sequenced in a study of blood T cell repertoires in COVID-19. The assay was immunoSEQ multiplex PCR, and TCRdb's table has in-frame clones only and misses some. The table lists 200,000 to 300,000 clones, about 88% of them singletons, with just under 2% in the top ten. Sequencing used peripheral blood. These receptors all come from a man aged 25-40 years with active or convalescent COVID-19.

The rearrangement uses TRBV6-1 and TRBJ1-4, with 8 bases identical to TRBD1. V lost 2 bases, J lost 3 bases, and 5 bases stayed unmatched. Germline V gene sequence: CDR1 MNHNS, CDR2 SASEGT. The CDR3 is 16 amino acids. This chain's CDR3 is CASSELGQAPNEKLFF. The CDR3, as DNA: TGTGCCAGCAGTGAATTGGGACAGGCACCTAATGAAAAACTGTTTTTT.

The V call is TRBV7-9, the J call TRBJ2-7, with D unresolved. Trimming pared 5 bases from V and 7 bases from J, leaving 15 bases between. Germline loops: CDR1 SEHNR, CDR2 FQNEAQ (reference sequence). CDR3 length equals 13 residues. CDR3 amino acids: CASSLQAVREQYF. The CDR3 DNA is TGTGCCAGCAGCCTTCAGGCCGTACGGGAGCAGTACTTC.